Listed here are 13 T cell receptor beta chains from one sample, sequenced in a study of PD-L1 blockade in urothelial cancer. Sample time point: peripheral blood 6 weeks after treatment start. The data were produced by immunoSEQ multiplex PCR, yet TCRdb's version contains in-frame clones alone and is incomplete. The sample holds 90,000 to 130,000 clones, approximately 89% seen once. This specimen consisted of PBMCs, obtained around atezolizumab (anti-PD-L1) treatment. These receptors all come from a man aged 55 to 70 with urothelial cancer.

The chain has TRBV28 and TRBJ2-7; 9 nucleotides agree with TRBD2. CDR1 is MDHEN and CDR2 is SYDVKM in the germline V gene. V shed 1 base, J shed 2 bases, and the junction held 3 bases outside the gene matches. This CDR3 contains 15 residues. The CDR3 bases are TGTGCCAGCAGTTTATCTAGCGGGGCCCCCTACGAGCAGTACTTC. Residues: CASSLSSGAPYEQYF.

The V and J genes are TRBV29-1 and TRBJ2-6, with D possibly TRBD1 on 6 matching bases. The CDR3 consists of 18 residues. Trimming took 0 bases from V and 4 from J, leaving 19 bases between them. Germline lookup yields CDR1 SQVTM and CDR2 ANQGSEA. CDR3 sequence (DNA): TGCAGCGTTGAAGAGGGCAGAGGCAGGGGACCGGGGGCCAACGTCCTGACTTTC. Translated: CSVEEGRGRGPGANVLTF.

The J gene is TRBJ2-6, the V gene TRBV7-3, with 11 bases that match TRBD1. The CDR3 contains 19 residues. J gave up 1 base and V 5 bases, and 10 bases lay outside the gene matches. The V gene's germline CDR1 is SGHTA and CDR2 FQGTGA. The CDR3 spells CASSTLMGQGGSGANVLTF. Here the CDR3 DNA reads TGTGCCAGCAGCACGCTAATGGGACAGGGGGGGTCTGGGGCCAACGTCCTGACTTTC.

This clone has only one observation. The genes are TRBV5-4 and TRBJ2-1; D unclear. The CDR3 totals 14 residues. The V gene lost 0 bases and the J gene lost 6 bases, with 10 bases spanning the gap. The germline CDR1 and CDR2 sequences are SGHNT and YYREEE (reference sequence). CDR3: CASSLEQVSNEQFF. The CDR3 DNA reads TGTGCCAGCAGCTTGGAACAAGTTTCCAATGAGCAGTTCTTC.

The chain recombines TRBV9 with TRBJ2-7; TRBD1 agrees at 7 bases. CDR1 SGDLS and CDR2 YYNGEE come from the germline V gene. V shed 0 bases, J shed 3 bases, and the junction held 6 bases outside the gene matches. This CDR3 is built from 15 residues. CDR3 in DNA: TGTGCCAGCAGCGTAGGTACAGGGGCTGTCTACGAGCAGTACTTC. Its translation: CASSVGTGAVYEQYF.

This chain links TRBV19 with TRBJ2-7; D gene uncertain. Trimming cost V 4 bases and J 5 bases, with 12 bases left between them. From germline, CDR1 is LNHDA and CDR2 SQIVND (reference sequence). CDR3 length: 13 residues. This CDR3 is CASSTESRDEQYF. In nucleotides, the CDR3 is TGTGCCAGTAGTACAGAATCCCGGGACGAGCAGTACTTC.

This chain's CDR3 is CAWSPGSTEAFF. The CDR3 DNA is TGTGCCTGGAGCCCAGGCAGCACTGAAGCTTTCTTT. The chain has TRBV30 and TRBJ1-1; D unclear. Trimming took off 3 bases at V and 4 bases at J, with 9 bases between the two ends. CDR1 GTSNPN and CDR2 SVGIG come from the germline V gene (reference sequence). The CDR3 has 12 amino acids.

The V and J genes are TRBV2 and TRBJ1-4; D is perhaps TRBD1 (5 bases). Germline CDR1 and CDR2: SNHLY and FYNNEI. Trimming cost V 4 bases and J 4 bases, with 10 bases left between them. This CDR3 spans 14 amino acids. The CDR3 nucleotides are TGTGCCAGCAGTGGGAGACAGATTAATGAAAAACTGTTTTTT. This encodes CASSGRQINEKLFF.

This clone has a handful of counts. The chain joins TRBV7-3 to TRBJ2-7; TRBD2 is a possible D gene (6 bases). The germline V and J ends were trimmed by 0 bases and 6 bases, with 12 bases remaining between them. Germline loops: CDR1 SGHTA, CDR2 FQGTGA. The CDR3 consists of 14 residues. The DNA for the CDR3 is TGTGCCAGCAGCTTAACGCCGGGAGAGGGCGAGCAGTACTTC. Its translation is CASSLTPGEGEQYF.

The sample holds one count of this clone. J is TRBJ1-5 and V is TRBV2, with D perhaps matching TRBD1 (6 bases). CDR1 is SNHLY and CDR2 is FYNNEI in the germline V gene. The V gene lost 4 bases and the J gene lost 4 bases, with 8 bases spanning the gap. There are 13 residues in the CDR3. CDR3: CASSGGQNQPQHF. The CDR3 region has the DNA TGTGCCAGCAGTGGGGGGCAGAATCAGCCCCAGCATTTT.

The chain carries TRBV10-1 and TRBJ2-5; possibly TRBD1 for D (5 bases). Germline CDR1 reads WNHNN; CDR2 reads SYGVQD (reference sequence). The CDR3 spans 15 residues. The V end lost 0 bases, the J end lost 4 bases, and 12 bases lay between the germline ends. In DNA, the CDR3 is TGCGCCAGCAGTGAGTCCATCCGTAGGGGAGAGACCCAGTACTTC. It translates to CASSESIRRGETQYF.

This chain connects TRBV7-8 to TRBJ2-4, with D uncertain. V was shortened by 5 bases and J by 0 bases, with 17 bases between the two germline ends. The CDR3 covers 17 residues. Looked up from germline, CDR1 is SGHVS and CDR2 is FQNEAQ. CDR3 protein: CASSPERPILAKNIQYF. CDR3 nucleotide sequence: TGTGCCAGCAGCCCCGAGAGGCCTATTCTAGCCAAAAACATTCAGTACTTC.

This rearrangement joins TRBV27 to TRBJ1-1, with 7 nucleotides matching TRBD1. With V trimmed by 3 bases and J by 0 bases, 4 bases remained unmatched. CDR1 MNHEY and CDR2 SMNVEV come from the germline V gene (reference sequence). The CDR3 has 15 residues. CDR3 bases: TGTGCCAGCAGTTTCTCCGGGACAGTGAACACTGAAGCTTTCTTT. This gives the protein CASSFSGTVNTEAFF.